This passage covers 21 T cell receptor beta chains from one sample sequenced in a study of blood T cell repertoires in COVID-19. Here immunoSEQ multiplex PCR was the method, and the copy in TCRdb shows in-frame clones only, minus some. The sample lists fewer than 90,000 clones; 78% were seen once. Sequencing was done on a sample of peripheral blood. The receptors here all came from a man aged 65 to 85 with COVID-19, enrolled during active disease.

This chain connects TRBV7-2 to TRBJ2-3; D is perhaps TRBD2 (7 bases). V was shortened by 4 bases and J by 4 bases, with 18 bases between the two germline ends. Germline CDR1 reads SGHTA; CDR2 reads FQGNSA. The CDR3 runs 16 residues. The CDR3 nucleotides read TGTGCCAGCAGCTCCTTAGGGGGGAGGGACGCAGATACGCAGTATTTT. It is translated as CASSSLGGRDADTQYF.

This sequence joins TRBV19 and TRBJ2-4, with D possibly TRBD1 on 5 matching bases. Germline-derived CDR1 and CDR2 are LNHDA and SQIVND (reference sequence). Trimming stripped 1 base from V and 0 bases from J, with 13 bases between. The CDR3 totals 17 residues. For the CDR3, the DNA is TGTGCCAGTAGTATAGGGGGCAGGGCCAAAGCCAAAAACATTCAGTACTTC. Its translation is CASSIGGRAKAKNIQYF. Variable domain in full (rest from reference TRBV19 and TRBJ2-4): DGGITQSPKYLFRKEGQNVTLSCEQNLNHDAMYWYRQDPGQGLRLIYYSQIVNDFQKGDIAEGYSVSREKKESFPLTVTSAQKNPTAFYLCASSIGGRAKAKNIQYFGAGTRLSVL.

This clone was seen only a few times. The rearrangement joins TRBV28 to TRBJ1-2, with unresolved D. Germline values: CDR1 MDHEN, CDR2 SYDVKM. This CDR3 spans 13 amino acids. Trimming cost V 5 bases and J 6 bases, with 13 bases left between them. In DNA form, the CDR3 reads TGTGCCAGCAGTCGCTTTGGGCAGGATGGCTACACCTTC. Encoded protein: CASSRFGQDGYTF.

The chain uses TRBV2 and TRBJ2-3; 7 nucleotides match TRBD2. The CDR3 consists of 15 residues. The germline gives CDR1 SNHLY, CDR2 FYNNEI. The ends lost 2 bases at V and 0 bases at J; junction bases unmatched: 2. The CDR3 is CASSERAGSTDTQYF. The DNA for the CDR3 is TGTGCCAGCAGTGAAAGAGCGGGGAGCACAGATACGCAGTATTTT.

V gene TRBV5-1 combines with J gene TRBJ2-7, with D possibly matching TRBD2 (6 bases). V was trimmed by 2 bases and J by 3 bases, leaving 15 bases between them. The CDR3 is made up of 15 amino acids. Looked up from germline, CDR1 is SGHRS and CDR2 is YFSETQ. Here the CDR3 reads CASSFTGGGYYEQYF. The CDR3 bases are TGCGCCAGCAGCTTCACAGGTGGGGGGTACTACGAGCAGTACTTC.

This clone was recorded a few times. The chain is built from TRBV5-6 and TRBJ2-5, with D unresolved. This CDR3 contains 11 residues. Between the trimmed V and J ends, which lost 2 bases and 5 bases, there was a span of 4 bases. Germline loops: CDR1 SGHDT, CDR2 YYEEEE. The CDR3 loop reads CASSFMETQYF. In nucleotides, the CDR3 is TGTGCCAGCAGCTTTATGGAGACCCAGTACTTC.

The sample holds one count of this clone. The CDR3, as DNA: TGTGCCACCAGTAGCACTGGATCCACCTACGAGCAGTACTTC. Protein product: CATSSTGSTYEQYF. The V gene is TRBV15, the J gene TRBJ2-7; D not certain. The CDR3 extends over 14 amino acids. Looked up from germline, CDR1 is LNHNV and CDR2 is YYDKDF (reference sequence). Between the trimmed V and J ends, which lost 6 bases and 2 bases, there was a span of 14 bases.

The chain recombines TRBV11-3 with TRBJ1-2, with D hard to call. CDR3 length: 13 amino acids. The germline gives CDR1 SGHNT, CDR2 YENEEA. Trimming pared 0 bases from V and 7 bases from J, leaving 9 bases between. This CDR3 reads CASSLEFAVGYTF. DNA of the CDR3: TGTGCCAGCAGCTTAGAATTCGCGGTTGGCTACACCTTC.

The genes are TRBV3-1 (or the pseudogene TRBV3-2) and TRBJ1-2, with 7 bases lining up with TRBD1. Germline V gene lookup returns CDR1 LGHDT and CDR2 YNNKEL (reference sequence). CDR3 length: 13 amino acids. Losses at the gene ends were 5 bases for V and 6 bases for J; bases not matched to a gene: 6. CDR3 amino acids: CASSIGQADGYTF. As DNA, the CDR3 is TGTGCCAGCAGCATTGGACAGGCCGATGGCTACACCTTC.

The chain couples TRBV5-4 to TRBJ2-7; TRBD2 matches 7 bases. This CDR3 has 14 amino acids. The V gene end was trimmed by 4 bases and the J gene end by 4 bases; junction bases not matched to a gene: 8. Germline CDR1 SGHNT, CDR2 YYREEE (reference sequence). CDR3: CASSQLGGKYEQYF. CDR3 nucleotides: TGTGCCAGCAGCCAATTGGGGGGGAAGTACGAGCAGTACTTC.

V and J are TRBV4-1 and TRBJ1-2; D unclear. The CDR3 has 15 residues. The V and J ends lost 0 bases and 0 bases respectively, with 8 bases between them. Germline values: CDR1 MGHRA, CDR2 YSYEKL. CDR3 loop: CASSQDEGSNYGYTF. The CDR3 DNA reads as TGCGCCAGCAGCCAAGATGAGGGTTCTAACTATGGCTACACCTTC.

This chain links TRBV7-2 with TRBJ2-5; D possibly corresponds to TRBD1 (5 bases). The CDR3 has 16 residues. Germline-derived CDR1 and CDR2 are SGHTA and FQGNSA. Trimming left V 2 bases short and J 7 bases short, with 20 bases between. DNA for the CDR3: TGTGCCAGCAGCTTAAGCGTGGGGCCGTTAGGGGTGACCCAGTACTTC. Amino acid sequence: CASSLSVGPLGVTQYF.

The V and J genes are TRBV29-1 and TRBJ1-1; D unresolved. The V gene lost 2 bases and the J gene lost 4 bases, with 5 bases spanning the gap. This CDR3 has 11 residues. Germline loops: CDR1 SQVTM, CDR2 ANQGSEA. CDR3 sequence reads: CSVEPGTEAFF. The DNA for the CDR3 is TGCAGCGTTGAACCGGGCACTGAAGCTTTCTTT.

This chain links TRBV30 with TRBJ1-1, with no clear D. Trimming removed 2 bases from V and 1 base from J, with 8 bases in between. In germline, CDR1 is GTSNPN, CDR2 SVGIG (reference sequence). CDR3 length: 13 amino acids. The CDR3 spells CAWSRQENTEAFF. CDR3 DNA: TGTGCCTGGAGTCGGCAGGAGAACACTGAAGCTTTCTTT.

The genes are TRBV7-9 and TRBJ2-3; D ambiguous. Germline V lookup: CDR1 SEHNR, CDR2 FQNEAQ (reference sequence). With 8 bases removed from V and 6 bases from J, the gap between germline ends came to 15 bases. CDR3 length: 13 residues. This CDR3 is CASAMFGQDTQYF. The CDR3 nucleotides read TGTGCCAGCGCTATGTTTGGGCAGGATACGCAGTATTTT.

This clone showed up just once. The chain combines TRBV3-1 (or the pseudogene TRBV3-2) with TRBJ2-1; TRBD2 agrees at 9 bases. The CDR3 loop spans 11 amino acids. Germline values: CDR1 LGHDT, CDR2 YNNKEL (reference sequence). V lost 3 bases to trimming and J lost 15 bases; unmatched junction nucleotides: 3. The CDR3 region is CASSQEREAFF. In DNA form, the CDR3 reads TGTGCCAGCAGCCAGGAGCGGGAGGCGTTCTTC.

This chain joins TRBV10-2 and TRBJ2-2; weak D call: TRBD1 (6 bases). CDR3 size: 12 residues. V was trimmed by 5 bases and J by 5 bases, leaving 6 bases between them. Germline values: CDR1 WSHSY, CDR2 SAAADI. CDR3 residues: CASSRGTGELFF. CDR3 nucleotides: TGCGCCAGCAGTAGGGGGACCGGGGAGCTGTTTTTT.

CDR3 in DNA: TGTGCCTGGTCAGGGTTGACAGGGGGTCAGCCCCAGCATTTT. It translates to CAWSGLTGGQPQHF. The chain joins TRBV30 to TRBJ1-5; the match to TRBD1 covers 9 bases. Trimming took 5 bases from V and 6 from J; bases not matched to a gene: 8. Germline-derived CDR1 and CDR2 are GTSNPN and SVGIG (reference sequence). The CDR3 length is 14 residues.

This clone was detected only a few times. The rearrangement joins TRBV7-8 to TRBJ2-1; the match to TRBD2 covers 13 bases. Germline V gene sequence: CDR1 SGHVS, CDR2 FQNEAQ. The V gene end was trimmed by 0 bases and the J gene end by 4 bases; junction bases not matched to a gene: 12. The CDR3 spans 20 residues. CDR3 protein: CASSLAGSRLAGGAYNEQFF. The DNA for the CDR3 is TGTGCCAGCAGCTTAGCTGGTTCGAGACTAGCGGGGGGAGCTTACAATGAGCAGTTCTTC. Complete variable domain (other parts from reference TRBV7-8 and TRBJ2-1): GAGVSQSPRYKVAKRGQDVALRCDPISGHVSLFWYQQALGQGPEFLTYFQNEAQLDKSGLPSDRFFAERPEGSVSTLKIQRTQQEDSAVYLCASSLAGSRLAGGAYNEQFFGPGTRLTVL.

Notes on this clone: Other DNA sequences in this sample translate to the same CDR3. The DNA of the CDR3 is TGTGCCAGCAGCTTAAGGGACAGGGACGGCTACACCTTC. It yields the protein CASSLRDRDGYTF. The chain carries TRBV7-9 and TRBJ1-2; TRBD1 matches at 9 bases. With 2 bases clipped from V and 8 bases from J, the junction kept 3 bases outside the gene matches. CDR1 is SEHNR and CDR2 is FQNEAQ in the germline V gene (reference sequence). CDR3 length: 13 residues.

This clone was seen just once. The chain joins TRBV28 to TRBJ2-7; 8 positions agree with TRBD1. Trimming at V came to 8 bases and at J to 6 bases, leaving 9 bases not matched to a gene. CDR1 and CDR2 (germline): MDHEN, SYDVKM. The CDR3 is 13 residues long. Written as DNA, the CDR3 is TGTGCCAGCCGCGGACAGGGTTTCGGCGAGCAGTACTTC. This encodes CASRGQGFGEQYF.